These 23 T cell receptor beta chains originate from one sample sequenced in a study of CD8+ T cells in alopecia areata. Treatment defined: oral pan-JAK inhibitor, 5-10 mg twice daily. It was cDNA, reverse transcribed from extracted RNA, that served as the sequencing template. TCRdb's copy holds only in-frame clones and misses some; the assay was immunoSEQ multiplex PCR. The repertoire holds approximately 220,000 clones, with roughly two fifths as singletons. The sample was CD4+ T cells sorted from blood, taken at approximately week 30, from a patient treated with tofacitinib. The origin of the receptors is a human donor with alopecia areata.

This clone was recorded once. This chain joins TRBV7-9 and TRBJ2-7; D is ambiguous. The germline CDR1 and CDR2 sequences are SEHNR and FQNEAQ (reference sequence). V lost 3 bases and J 0 bases, leaving 9 bases between the germline ends. The CDR3 extends over 14 amino acids. The chain's CDR3 is CASSFPLGSYEQYF. DNA of the CDR3: TGTGCCAGCAGCTTCCCCCTAGGCTCCTACGAGCAGTACTTC. Combining the CDR3 with reference TRBV7-9 and TRBJ2-7 gives the whole variable domain DTGVSQNPRHKITKRGQNVTFRCDPISEHNRLYWYRQTLGQGPEFLTYFQNEAQLEKSRLLSDRFSAERPKGSFSTLEIQRTEQGDSAMYLCASSFPLGSYEQYFGPGTRLTVT.

The V call is TRBV30, the J call TRBJ1-6, with D uncertain. The CDR3 consists of 13 residues. The germline CDR1 and CDR2 sequences are GTSNPN and SVGIG (reference sequence). Trimming left V 2 bases short and J 8 bases short, with 10 bases between. In nucleotides, the CDR3 is TGTGCCTGGAGTCTTAGACGGGATTCACCCCTCCACTTT. It is translated as CAWSLRRDSPLHF.

The chain joins TRBV30 to TRBJ2-1, with 8 bases fitting TRBD2. The CDR3 is 14 amino acids. Trimming at V came to 3 bases and at J to 2 bases, leaving 3 bases not matched to a gene. Germline V lookup: CDR1 GTSNPN, CDR2 SVGIG (reference sequence). The CDR3, as DNA: TGTGCCTGGAGGAGAGCGGGAGCCTACAATGAGCAGTTCTTC. This sequence encodes CAWRRAGAYNEQFF.

The chain uses TRBV6-5 and TRBJ1-2; D may be TRBD1 (6 bases). This CDR3 has 15 amino acids. V lost 0 bases and J 4 bases, leaving 12 bases between the germline ends. Looked up from germline, CDR1 is MNHEY and CDR2 is SVGAGI. The DNA of the CDR3 is TGTGCCAGCAGTTACTCGGACAGTCCGAGCTATGGCTACACCTTC. Its translation: CASSYSDSPSYGYTF.

This rearrangement joins TRBV27 to TRBJ2-3, with no clear D. The CDR3 totals 11 residues. Germline loops: CDR1 MNHEY, CDR2 SMNVEV (reference sequence). The ends were cut back, 5 bases at V and 5 bases at J, with 5 bases in the middle. The CDR3 region has the DNA TGTGCCAGCAGTGCGCAAGATACGCAGTATTTT. Protein product: CASSAQDTQYF.

The chain combines TRBV29-1 with TRBJ1-2; 10 bases match TRBD1. There are 13 residues in the CDR3. CDR1 is SQVTM, CDR2 ANQGSEA, per germline. Trimming at V came to 5 bases and at J to 5 bases, leaving 5 bases not matched to a gene. CDR3: CSVRAGQGYGYTF. CDR3 DNA sequence: TGCAGCGTTCGGGCGGGACAGGGGTATGGCTACACCTTC.

This clone has just a few counts. This sequence joins TRBV30 and TRBJ1-3, with a tentative D call TRBD1 (5 bases). Trimming shortened V by 1 base and J by 8 bases, and 15 bases separated the two germline ends. CDR1 is GTSNPN and CDR2 is SVGIG in the germline V gene (reference sequence). This CDR3 comprises 14 residues. CDR3 in DNA: TGTGCCTGGAGTGGATTAAAAAAAGGGGACACCATATATTTT. This codes for CAWSGLKKGDTIYF.

The genes are TRBV30 and TRBJ2-7; D may be TRBD2 (6 bases). Trimming took 0 bases from V and 1 from J, leaving 16 bases between them. CDR1 is GTSNPN, CDR2 SVGIG, per germline (reference sequence). The CDR3 length is 16 residues. CDR3: CAWSVGPTGSSYEQYF. The CDR3 DNA reads TGTGCCTGGAGTGTTGGGCCCACCGGGAGTTCCTACGAGCAGTACTTC.

This clone was counted at least ten times. This chain connects TRBV20-1 to TRBJ1-2; the D is unclear. Germline CDR1 DFQATT, CDR2 SNEGSKA (reference sequence). The CDR3 has 11 residues. Trimming shortened V by 0 bases and J by 7 bases, and 6 bases separated the two germline ends. CDR3 nucleotide sequence: TGCAGTGCTAGAGATCCGGGTGGCTACACCTTC. This codes for CSARDPGGYTF.

This clone was observed a handful of times. The V and J genes are TRBV30 and TRBJ2-7; 9 bases fit TRBD1. The CDR3 is 14 residues long. Germline trimming cut 4 bases from V and 0 bases from J; bases unmatched to any gene: 4. Looked up from germline, CDR1 is GTSNPN and CDR2 is SVGIG (reference sequence). The CDR3 region has the DNA TGTGCCTGGACTGGACAGGGGTTCTCCTACGAGCAGTACTTC. Protein sequence: CAWTGQGFSYEQYF. Full variable domain (outside the CDR3, taken from reference TRBV30 and TRBJ2-7): SQTIHQWPATLVQPVGSPLSLECTVEGTSNPNLYWYRQAAGRGLQLLFYSVGIGQISSEVPQNLSASRPQDRQFILSSKKLLLSDSGFYLCAWTGQGFSYEQYFGPGTRLTVT.

Note on this clone: The same CDR3 is also encoded by other DNA sequences in this sample. V is TRBV5-6 and J is TRBJ2-6; D is undetermined. There are 14 residues in the CDR3. CDR1 SGHDT and CDR2 YYEEEE come from the germline V gene. V lost 4 bases and J lost 1, with 6 bases in between. Here the CDR3 reads CASSTLSGANVLTF. The CDR3 DNA sequence: TGTGCCAGCAGCACGTTATCTGGGGCCAACGTCCTGACTTTC.

CDR3 sequence reads: CSSNWGETQYF. CDR3 bases: TGCAGCTCCAATTGGGGGGAGACCCAGTACTTC. The chain employs TRBV29-1 and TRBJ2-5; either TRBD1 or TRBD2 may fit D (5 bases each). V shed 8 bases and J shed 5 bases, with 12 bases lying between them. The germline V gene encodes CDR1 SQVTM and CDR2 ANQGSEA. The length of the CDR3 is 11 residues.

With regard to this clone: Other nucleotide sequences in the sample specify the same CDR3. The chain carries TRBV30 and TRBJ1-1, with 8 positions matching TRBD1. This CDR3 has 13 amino acids. Germline V gives CDR1 GTSNPN, CDR2 SVGIG (reference sequence). The trim removed 0 bases at V and 3 bases at J, leaving 0 bases unmatched. This CDR3 reads CAWSVQGDTEAFF. The CDR3 DNA follows: TGTGCCTGGAGTGTACAGGGGGACACTGAAGCTTTCTTT.

This clone turned up a few times. The chain couples TRBV30 to TRBJ2-1, with 10 bases matching TRBD2. With V trimmed by 3 bases and J by 5 bases, 7 bases remained unmatched. Germline loops: CDR1 GTSNPN, CDR2 SVGIG (reference sequence). The CDR3 contains 15 residues. The CDR3 DNA reads as TGTGCCTGGAGCATGGGACTAGCGTTAAACAATGAGCAGTTCTTC. Encoded protein: CAWSMGLALNNEQFF.

DNA for the CDR3: TGTGCCAGCAGTTTATCCGACTGGAACACTGAAGCTTTCTTT. Translation: CASSLSDWNTEAFF. The V gene is TRBV2, the J gene TRBJ1-1; D unclear. Germline loops: CDR1 SNHLY, CDR2 FYNNEI. The CDR3 is 14 residues long. V was trimmed by 5 bases and J by 1 base, leaving 11 bases between them.

This chain uses TRBV28 with TRBJ1-6; the match to TRBD1 covers 8 bases. There are 14 residues in the CDR3. The V segment lost 2 bases and the J segment 9 bases; nucleotides outside the gene matches: 3. Germline V CDR1 and CDR2: MDHEN, SYDVKM. For the CDR3, the DNA is TGTGCCAGCAGTTTAGAGACAGGGGTTTCACCCCTCCACTTT. It encodes CASSLETGVSPLHF.

The CDR3, as DNA: TGCAGCGTTCGCTCGGACAGCAACTATGGCTACACCTTC. It is translated as CSVRSDSNYGYTF. This chain uses TRBV29-1 with TRBJ1-2, with a possible D match to TRBD1 (6 bases). With 5 bases removed from V and 2 bases from J, the gap between germline ends came to 12 bases. The CDR3 has 13 residues. Germline CDR1 and CDR2: SQVTM and ANQGSEA.

This chain connects TRBV27 to TRBJ2-5, with D perhaps matching TRBD2 (5 bases). The germline CDR1 and CDR2 sequences are MNHEY and SMNVEV (reference sequence). With 6 bases removed from V and 2 bases from J, the gap between germline ends came to 19 bases. The CDR3 has 16 residues. The DNA of the CDR3 is TGTGCCAGCAGCCGACTGGACTCAAGGAAACAAGAGACCCAGTACTTC. Its translation is CASSRLDSRKQETQYF.

V gene TRBV7-9 combines with J gene TRBJ2-5, with a weak D call TRBD1 (6 bases). Deletions cut 4 bases from V and 4 bases from J, with 10 bases between. Germline CDR1 and CDR2: SEHNR and FQNEAQ (reference sequence). The CDR3 runs to 13 residues. As DNA, the CDR3 is TGTGCCAGCAGCTCACGGGACATAGAGACCCAGTACTTC. This translates into CASSSRDIETQYF.

This clone was detected only a few times. The CDR3 coding sequence is TGTGCCAGCAGCGTCCGTCACTCTGGGGCCAACGTCCTGACTTTC. Translating it yields CASSVRHSGANVLTF. This rearrangement joins TRBV9 to TRBJ2-6; D is unresolved. The germline CDR1 and CDR2 sequences are SGDLS and YYNGEE. This CDR3 has 15 amino acids. Trimming shortened V by 2 bases and J by 0 bases, and 6 bases separated the two germline ends.

This chain joins TRBV5-1 and TRBJ1-1; 7 nucleotides align to TRBD1. The CDR3 totals 13 residues. CDR1 and CDR2 (germline): SGHRS, YFSETQ. V shed 3 bases, J shed 6 bases, and the junction held 5 bases outside the gene matches. CDR3 loop: CASSSKQGSEAFF. The CDR3 DNA reads as TGCGCCAGCAGCTCGAAACAGGGGTCTGAAGCTTTCTTT.

The V call is TRBV25-1, the J call TRBJ2-7; D possibly corresponds to TRBD2 (5 bases). V was shortened by 8 bases and J by 1 base, with 15 bases between the two germline ends. CDR3 length: 14 residues. Looked up from germline, CDR1 is MGHDK and CDR2 is SYGVNS. DNA of the CDR3: TGTGCCAGCCAGCGGTCCCCCGAATCCTACGAGCAGTACTTC. Translating it yields CASQRSPESYEQYF.

This clone was counted only a few times. The V call is TRBV25-1, the J call TRBJ2-1; D might be TRBD1 (5 bases). In germline, CDR1 is MGHDK, CDR2 SYGVNS. Deletions cut 1 base from V and 9 bases from J, with 10 bases between. The CDR3 totals 13 residues. The CDR3 bases are TGTGCCAGCAGTGAATCCCCAGGGTTTGAGCAGTTCTTC. It yields the protein CASSESPGFEQFF.